A selection of T cell receptor beta chains follows, all from one sample in a study of blood T cell repertoires in COVID-19. Assay used: immunoSEQ multiplex PCR; TCRdb lists only in-frame clones, some missing. The sample comprises about 180,000 clones, 60% to 80% of which are singletons, and around 15% rests with the top ten. Sequenced: PBMCs or T cells enriched from blood (not recorded which). These receptors were collected from a woman aged 50 to 65 who had recovered from COVID-19. Each CDR3 is given with its conserved first and last residue. A D gene is named only where the DNA matches it firmly. Rows give clone size only sometimes, using once, few, many, or a class for an expanded clone.

J,D,V,size,DNA,CDR3
TRBJ2-6,NA,TRBV18,NA,TGTGCCAGCTCATTAAGAGGGGACATTTCAAAGTCGGGCCAACTCCTGACTTTC,CASSLRGDISKSGQLLTF
TRBJ2-7,TRBD1,TRBV7-2,NA,TGTGCCAGCAGCACGGGACAGGGAACCCTCTACGAGCAGTACTTC,CASSTGQGTLYEQYF
TRBJ2-4,TRBD2,TRBV27,once,TGTGCCAGCGGGGCGGGAGGGCCAATGGTAGACAAAAACATTCAGTACTTC,CASGAGGPMVDKNIQYF
TRBJ2-5,NA,TRBV7-9,NA,TGTGCCAGCAGCTTAACTACTTTTCTAGAGACCCAGTACTTC,CASSLTTFLETQYF
TRBJ2-7,NA,TRBV27,NA,TGTGCCAGCAGTTTATCGGGCGGGGCCTCCTACGAGCAGTACTTC,CASSLSGGASYEQYF
TRBJ2-1,NA,TRBV4-1,once,TGCGCCAGCAGCCCGACCGGGGTCAATGAGCAGTTCTTC,CASSPTGVNEQFF
TRBJ2-5,TRBD1,TRBV2,NA,TGTGCCAGCAGACAGGGGGCTAGCGGACAAGAGACCCAGTACTTC,CASRQGASGQETQYF
TRBJ2-6,TRBD1,TRBV4-2,few,TGTGCCAGCAGCCTAGAGGGACAGGGAGCATACGGGGCCAACGTCCTGACTTTC,CASSLEGQGAYGANVLTF
TRBJ2-1,TRBD2,TRBV7-6,NA,TGTGCCAGCAGCTTAGGACGGGAGGGGATTGGAGAGCAGTTCTTC,CASSLGREGIGEQFF
TRBJ1-1,NA,TRBV5-1,few,TGCGCCAGCAGCTTTAGTGGGTTGGCGGTGAACACTGAAGCTTTCTTT,CASSFSGLAVNTEAFF
TRBJ1-2,TRBD1,TRBV4-3,NA,TGCGCCAGCAGCCATCCCGGACAGGGAGATTATGGCTACACCTTC,CASSHPGQGDYGYTF
TRBJ2-7,NA,TRBV11-2,NA,TGTGCCAGCAGCTTAAGGGGCCCTACAGGGAATGAGCAGTACTTC,CASSLRGPTGNEQYF
TRBJ2-2,NA,TRBV3-1/TRBV3-2,once,TGTGCCAGCACCACAGGCAGGGAGAACACCGGGGAGCTGTTTTTT,CASTTGRENTGELFF
TRBJ2-1,NA,TRBV27,NA,TGTGCCAGGGAGGTATGGACGCACGAAAAATACAATGAGCAGTTCTTC,CAREVWTHEKYNEQFF
TRBJ1-3,NA,TRBV9,few,TGTGCCAGCAGCGTAGACCCCAACGACAGTCTAAGGATCATATATTTT,CASSVDPNDSLRIIYF
TRBJ1-1,NA,TRBV5-1,NA,TGCGCCAGCAGCTTACAGGACAGCCAATACACTGAAGCTTTCTTT,CASSLQDSQYTEAFF
TRBJ1-1,TRBD1,TRBV5-4,few,TGTGCCAGCAGCACGGCCGGGACAGCCAACACTGAAGCTTTCTTT,CASSTAGTANTEAFF
TRBJ1-5,NA,TRBV30,NA,TGTGCCTGGAGTCTAGGGGCCCTGCCCCAGCATTTT,CAWSLGALPQHF
TRBJ1-2,TRBD1,TRBV3-1/TRBV3-2,NA,TGTGCCAGCAGCCACAGGGGGCTCGGCTACACCTTC,CASSHRGLGYTF